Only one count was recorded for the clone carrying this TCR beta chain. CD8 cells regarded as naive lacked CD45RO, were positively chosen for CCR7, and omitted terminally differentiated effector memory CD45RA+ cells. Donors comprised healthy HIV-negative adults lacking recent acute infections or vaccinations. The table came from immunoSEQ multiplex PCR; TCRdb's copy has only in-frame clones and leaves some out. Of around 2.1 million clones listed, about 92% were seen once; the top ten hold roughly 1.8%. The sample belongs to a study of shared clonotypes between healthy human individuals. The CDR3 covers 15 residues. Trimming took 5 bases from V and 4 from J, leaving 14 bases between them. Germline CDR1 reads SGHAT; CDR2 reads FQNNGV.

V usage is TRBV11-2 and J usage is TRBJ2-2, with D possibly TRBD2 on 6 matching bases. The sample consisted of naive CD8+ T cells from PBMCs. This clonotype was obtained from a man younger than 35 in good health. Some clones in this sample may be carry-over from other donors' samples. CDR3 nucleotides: TGTGCCAGCAGCGATACCGGACTAACCACCGGGGAGCTGTTTTTT. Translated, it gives CASSDTGLTTGELFF.